These T cell receptor beta chains were read from a single sample in a study of blood T cell repertoires in COVID-19. TCRdb keeps only in-frame clones here, not all; method: immunoSEQ multiplex PCR. This sample has 150,000 to 180,000 clones; about 79% occur once, and the top ten carry 25% to 30%. Input material: peripheral blood. The receptor set was obtained from a woman in her fifties or sixties with acute or convalescent COVID-19. The CDR3 runs from the conserved cysteine through the conserved F or W. The order of the fields is D gene, V gene, J gene, clone size, CDR3 DNA, CDR3 protein. The D gene is left open where the match is weak. Clone size appears in some rows only: once, few, many, or a class for an expanded clone.

>TRBD1|TRBV11-2|TRBJ2-1|-
TGTGCCAGCAGCGCTCGGGCAGGGGGCGGAGGTTTAGTCAACAATGAGCAGTTCTTC
CASSARAGGGGLVNNEQFF
>TRBD1|TRBV25-1|TRBJ2-1|-
TGTGCCAGCAGTGACAGGACAGGGTCCCCTAGGGGTGAGCAGTTCTTC
CASSDRTGSPRGEQFF
>-|TRBV16|TRBJ1-5|-
TGTGCCAGCAGAATAAACAGGGTAAGCAATCAGCCCCAGCATTTT
CASRINRVSNQPQHF
>-|TRBV5-4|TRBJ1-4|-
TGTGCCAGCAGCTTCCGGACGGGGGAAAAACTGTTTTTT
CASSFRTGEKLFF
>-|TRBV5-1|TRBJ2-3|-
TGCGCCAGCAGCTTAACAGGGTCGAGTAAAGATACGCAGTATTTT
CASSLTGSSKDTQYF
>-|TRBV10-3|TRBJ1-5|once
TGTGCCATCAGTGAGGGGGCGACCAATCAGCCCCAGCATTTT
CAISEGATNQPQHF
>-|TRBV2|TRBJ2-1|few
TGTTTACCGGGGGTGAGGCCCTACAATGAGCAGTTCTTC
CLPGVRPYNEQFF
>-|TRBV18|TRBJ1-2|-
TGTGCCAGCTCACCAGACAGGACCTATGGCTACACCTTC
CASSPDRTYGYTF
>TRBD2|TRBV27|TRBJ2-7|-
TGTGCCAGCAGTTTTGCGGGGGGCAGAAGTTACGAGCAGTACTTC
CASSFAGGRSYEQYF
>TRBD1|TRBV28|TRBJ1-4|-
TGTGCCAGCAGACCGACAGGGTCTGAGGAAAAACTGTTTTTT
CASRPTGSEEKLFF
>TRBD2|TRBV6-6|TRBJ2-1|-
TGTGCCAGCGCCCAGCCGGGACTAGCGATTCGTGAGCAGTTCTTC
CASAQPGLAIREQFF
>-|TRBV18|TRBJ1-3|-
TGTGCCAGCTCACCAAATCGGGGCTCTGGAAACACCATATATTTT
CASSPNRGSGNTIYF
>-|TRBV5-1|TRBJ1-2|-
TGCGCCAGCAGCGAGACCCTCGGGTATGGCTACACCTTC
CASSETLGYGYTF
>-|TRBV9|TRBJ2-3|-
TGTGCCAGCAGCCCCGCTGGGGGCCTTCGCACAGATACGCAGTATTTT
CASSPAGGLRTDTQYF
>-|TRBV2|TRBJ1-2|-
TGTGCCAGCAGTGGTCAGGGCGTTGGCTACACCTTC
CASSGQGVGYTF
>-|TRBV7-6|TRBJ1-3|-
TGTGCCAGCAGCTTAGAGTTGTGGGCAGGGTTTTCTGGAAACACCATATATTTT
CASSLELWAGFSGNTIYF
>-|TRBV6-1|TRBJ1-6|-
TGTGCCAGCAGTGAACTACAGTATAATTCACCCCTCCACTTT
CASSELQYNSPLHF
>-|TRBV4-1|TRBJ1-2|-
TGCGCCAGCAGCCAAGAGGAGGCGCGGCGCTATGGCTACACCTTC
CASSQEEARRYGYTF
>TRBD2|TRBV29-1|TRBJ2-3|-
TGCAGCGTTGGGACTAGCGGCCCCACAGATACGCAGTATTTT
CSVGTSGPTDTQYF
>-|TRBV4-2|TRBJ1-1|few
TGTGCCAGCAGCCCGAAACCGACACTGAACACTGAAGCTTTCTTT
CASSPKPTLNTEAFF
>TRBD1|TRBV4-1|TRBJ1-6|-
TGCGCCAGCAGCCAAGAGGGCAGGGGGCTAGGTTCACCCCTCCACTTT
CASSQEGRGLGSPLHF
>-|TRBV2|TRBJ2-3|-
TGTGCCAGCAGTCTACCCTTCCGGGGTCCCAGCACAGATACGCAGTATTTT
CASSLPFRGPSTDTQYF
>TRBD1|TRBV6-1|TRBJ1-1|-
TGTGCCAGCAGTGAAAGGTGGGACAGGGGAGGGATGAACACTGAAGCTTTCTTT
CASSERWDRGGMNTEAFF
>TRBD1|TRBV5-3|TRBJ2-7|-
TGTGCCAGAAGCTTGGCCAGGACAGGGGTAACCTACGAGCAGTACTTC
CARSLARTGVTYEQYF
>TRBD1|TRBV3-1/TRBV3-2|TRBJ1-5|-
TGTGCCAGCAGCCTGACAGGGGGCAATCAGCCCCAGCATTTT
CASSLTGGNQPQHF
>-|TRBV3-1/TRBV3-2|TRBJ2-1|-
TGTGCCAGCAGCCAGTCGACACTCGTCGAGTTCTTC
CASSQSTLVEFF
>-|TRBV6-5|TRBJ1-2|-
TGTGCCAGCAGGCTACAGGGAATTAACTATGGCTACACCTTC
CASRLQGINYGYTF
>-|TRBV7-3|TRBJ2-1|-
TGTGCCAGCAGCTTTCCGGGGGTCGGGCGTGAGCAGTTCTTC
CASSFPGVGREQFF
>-|TRBV29-1|TRBJ1-2|-
TGCAGCGTTGATCGGGGAGGGCCCGGTGGCTACACCTTC
CSVDRGGPGGYTF
>-|TRBV5-1|TRBJ2-1|once
TGCGCCAGCAGCTTGCACATTGGAGGGCAAGAGCAGTTCTTC
CASSLHIGGQEQFF
>-|TRBV28|TRBJ1-1|-
TGTGCCAGCAGCGTAGTGCACAGGGTACTCACTGAAGCTTTCTTT
CASSVVHRVLTEAFF
>-|TRBV7-2|TRBJ1-2|-
TGTGCCAGCAGCCCGGTCCGAGGCCGGCAAAACTATGGCTACACCTTC
CASSPVRGRQNYGYTF
>-|TRBV6-5|TRBJ1-1|-
TGTGCCAGCAGTTACCGGCCGACAAACCGACGGACTGAAGCTTTCTTT
CASSYRPTNRRTEAFF
>-|TRBV6-1|TRBJ1-1|-
TGTGCCAGCAGTGACCCGACGGAAACTGACAGGCGTCGGTTGAACACTGAAGCTTTCTTT
CASSDPTETDRRRLNTEAFF
>-|TRBV11-1|TRBJ2-5|few
TGTGCCAGCAGTTGGATGGAGGGCGAGACCCAGTACTTC
CASSWMEGETQYF
>-|TRBV7-3|TRBJ2-7|-
TGTGCCAGCAGCCCAGGACACCAATCCTACGAGCAGTACTTC
CASSPGHQSYEQYF
>TRBD1|TRBV19|TRBJ2-1|once
TGTGCCAGTAGGGACAGGGAACATTCCTACAATGAGCAGTTCTTC
CASRDREHSYNEQFF
>TRBD2|TRBV19|TRBJ2-1|-
TGTGCCAGTAGTATTGGGTGGACTAGCGGGGGCCGGAGGGGGGATGAGCAGTTCTTC
CASSIGWTSGGRRGDEQFF
>-|TRBV4-1|TRBJ1-4|-
TGCGCCAGCAGCCAAAATGCTGGACAGTTTAATGAAAAACTGTTTTTT
CASSQNAGQFNEKLFF